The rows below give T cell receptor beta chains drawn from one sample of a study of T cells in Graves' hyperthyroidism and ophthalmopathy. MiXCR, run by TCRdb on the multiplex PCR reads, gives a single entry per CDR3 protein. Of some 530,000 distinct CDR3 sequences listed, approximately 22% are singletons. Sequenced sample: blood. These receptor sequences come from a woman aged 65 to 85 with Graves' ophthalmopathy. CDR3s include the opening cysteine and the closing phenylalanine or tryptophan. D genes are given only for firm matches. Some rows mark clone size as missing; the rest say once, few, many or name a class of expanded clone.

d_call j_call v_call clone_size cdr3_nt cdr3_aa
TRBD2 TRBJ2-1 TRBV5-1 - TGCGCCAGCAGCTCTCGCCCCAGCGGGAACTACAATGAGCAGTTCTTC CASSSRPSGNYNEQFF
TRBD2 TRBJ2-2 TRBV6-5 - TGTGCCAGCAGTTACTCGGGACTAGCGGAGCTGTTTTTT CASSYSGLAELFF
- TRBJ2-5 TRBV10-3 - TGTGCCATCAGTCCCCGGGACGAAGAGACCCAGTACTTC CAISPRDEETQYF
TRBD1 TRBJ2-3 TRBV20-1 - TGCAGTGCTAGAGCGGACAGGTATAGCACAGATACGCAGTATTTT CSARADRYSTDTQYF
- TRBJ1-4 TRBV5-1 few TGCGCCAGCAGTTCAGCGCCAGACCAGGGCGAAAAACTGTTTTTT CASSSAPDQGEKLFF
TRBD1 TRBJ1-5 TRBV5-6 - TGTGCCAGCAGCCCGAGACAGGGGGATCAGCCCCAGCATTTT CASSPRQGDQPQHF
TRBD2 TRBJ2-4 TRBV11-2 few TGTGCCAGCAGCTTAAACTCCGGGAGGGCCGCCGTAGCCAAAAACATTCAGTACTTC CASSLNSGRAAVAKNIQYF
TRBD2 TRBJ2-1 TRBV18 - TGTGCCAGCTCACCACCGTCTAGCGGGAGGGAGCAGTTCTTC CASSPPSSGREQFF
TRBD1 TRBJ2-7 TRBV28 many TGTGCCAGCAGTTTATTGCGGACAGGGTCCTTCTACGAGCAGTACTTC CASSLLRTGSFYEQYF
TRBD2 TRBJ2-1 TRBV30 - TGTGTCTGGAGTTACGGACTAGCGGGAGGGAATGAGCAGTTCTTC CVWSYGLAGGNEQFF
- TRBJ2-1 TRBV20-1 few TGCAGTGCTAGTTCGGACAATGAGCAGTTCTTC CSASSDNEQFF
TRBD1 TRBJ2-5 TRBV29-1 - TGCAGCTTCAAGAAATGGGACAGGGGGCTTTCGGAGACCCAGTACTTC CSFKKWDRGLSETQYF
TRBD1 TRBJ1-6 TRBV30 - TGTGCCTGGAGCTGGGACAGGGAATCACCCCTCCACTTT CAWSWDRESPLHF
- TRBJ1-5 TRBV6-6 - TGTGCCAGCAGTTACGCGGGTCTGGGCAATCAGCCCCAGCATTTT CASSYAGLGNQPQHF
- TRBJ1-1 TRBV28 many TGTGCCAGCAGTTTATTAAAGGGTTTGATCACTGAAGCTTTCTTT CASSLLKGLITEAFF
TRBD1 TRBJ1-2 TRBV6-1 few TGTGCCAGCAGCTTTGGACAGGGGGTTGGCTATGGCTACACCTTC CASSFGQGVGYGYTF
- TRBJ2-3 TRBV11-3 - TGTGCCAGCAGCTCGGGGCCATCGGTGTTCTCGGGCACAGATACGCAGTATTTT CASSSGPSVFSGTDTQYF
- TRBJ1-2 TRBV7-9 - TGTGCCAGCAGCCCCTCACCCCCATTGAATAACTATGGCTACACCTTC CASSPSPPLNNYGYTF
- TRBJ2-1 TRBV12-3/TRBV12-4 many TGTGCCAGCTCTAATACTTCCCCCCGGGATGAGCAGTTCTTC CASSNTSPRDEQFF
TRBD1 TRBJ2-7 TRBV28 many TGTGCCAGCAGGGCACAGGGGGCGCTTACCTACGAGCAGTACTTC CASRAQGALTYEQYF
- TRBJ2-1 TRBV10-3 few TGTGCCATCAGTGAACGAGGGGCCCAGGGTGAGCAGTTCTTC CAISERGAQGEQFF
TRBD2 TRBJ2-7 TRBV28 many TGTGCCAGCAGTCTAGGGGTGATACGGGACTACAACTACGAGCAGTACTTC CASSLGVIRDYNYEQYF
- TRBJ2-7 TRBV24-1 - TGTGCCACCAGTGATTCCTTTGTGGACGGTAACTACTGCGAGCAGTACTTC CATSDSFVDGNYCEQYF
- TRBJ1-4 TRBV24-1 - TGTGCCACCAGTGATCCAGGGTTTGCTAATGAAAAACTGTTTTTT CATSDPGFANEKLFF
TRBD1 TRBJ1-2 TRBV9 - TGTGCCAGCAGCATCAGGGACAGAGCTATGGACTACACCTTC CASSIRDRAMDYTF
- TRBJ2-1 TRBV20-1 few TGCAGTGGCCGGGAGTGGTTTAATGAGCAGTTCTTC CSGREWFNEQFF